This TCR beta chain appears in the sequencing data of a study of OX40 agonist ivuxolimab in advanced cancers. The study in broad terms: Ivuxolimab, which targeted the costimulatory receptor OX40 (CD134), was an agonistic, fully human IgG2 monoclonal antibody. Intravenous ivuxolimab was administered to patients every 2 weeks at six dose levels: 0.01, 0.1, 0.3, 1.5, 3 and 10 mg/kg. Of the roughly 51 patients in dose escalation, 19 had hepatocellular carcinoma, some 15 had melanoma, 9 had renal cell carcinoma and 9 had head and neck cancer. The dose-escalation cohort was 82.7% male with a mean age of about 60 years, ranging from about 20 to 80. Patients were allowed to have had prior anti-PD-1, anti-PD-L1 or anti-CTLA-4 therapy, and approximately 40% of the dose-escalation patients had previously received checkpoint inhibitors. Partial responses occurred in three dose-escalation patients, of whom one had hepatocellular carcinoma and two had cutaneous melanoma. Peripheral TCRbeta sequencing was intended to test whether TCR sequence diversity was altered and clonal T-cell expansion was caused by ivuxolimab. The paper reports the monotherapy dose-escalation portion (N of about 52 patients) of the phase I ivuxolimab trial.

With respect to this clone: The specificity of this receptor is unknown. Per-base qualities were not stored, and no clone one base away is much larger.

Patients with autoimmune disease history or receiving systemic immunosuppression were excluded from the trial. In every dose cohort, peripheral blood was drawn for TCR sequencing at baseline, cycle 4 day 1, and cycle 7 day 1. Samples were obtained from an open-label, multicenter, first-in-human phase I dose-escalation trial of ivuxolimab. The trial enrolled adults with locally advanced or metastatic head and neck squamous cell, hepatocellular, melanoma or renal cell carcinoma. Before TCR sequencing, CD4+ T cells and CD8+ T cells from peripheral blood were sorted into separate populations. Summary of the overall study and its limitations: Partial responders in the 0.1-3.0 mg/kg groups had among the lowest normalized peripheral clonal expansion, especially among CD8+ T cells. The antigen specificity of the clonally expanded peripheral T cells was not determined. After ivuxolimab, expanded clones were on average more numerous among CD8+ T cells than among CD4+ T cells. At doses of 0.1 to 3.0 mg/kg, clonal expansion of both CD4+ and CD8+ blood T cells was observed from baseline to week 6. Low levels of normalized T-cell clonal expansion were also seen in some patients who did not respond.

Genomic DNA was extracted from sorted cells for sequencing of the TCRbeta CDR3 region. The immunoSEQ Assay was used for sequencing of TCRbeta CDR3 regions. This immuneACCESS table, as held by TCRdb, lists in-frame sequences with V and J called but not all clones. Of the missing ones, under half trace to an unresolved V gene in checked studies; the others have no known cause. Counted in this sample were 65,000 to 100,000 clones; approximately 85% of them appeared once. The ten largest clones add up to less than 4.5% of the sample. The sample here was CD4+ or CD8+ T cells sorted from blood, taken in a trial of the OX40 agonist ivuxolimab. The TCR comes from an adult with an advanced solid tumor such as melanoma, head and neck, liver or kidney cancer.

The CDR3 protein: CASSAGQVMNTEAFF. The sequenced DNA is TGTGCCAGCAGCGCGGGACAGGTCATGAACACTGAAGCTTTCTTT. Here the chain combines TRBV7-9 and TRBJ1-1; TRBD1 fits 8 bases in the junction. CDR3 length: 15 amino acids, cysteine to phenylalanine. Only the CDR3 region is kept as DNA, spanning 45 bases read in frame from base 1. Germline trimming: 5 bases from V, 0 bases from J; junction bases outside gene matches: 5. CDR1 SEHNR and CDR2 FQNEAQ are derived from the germline V gene (reference sequence).